The 3 T cell receptor beta chains given below trace back to one sample, sequenced in a study of glioma-infiltrating T cells after dendritic cell vaccination. The assay was immunoSEQ multiplex PCR, and TCRdb's table has in-frame clones only and misses some. The sample records about 92,000 clones, about nine tenths being singletons. The sequencing used blood, collected before dendritic cell vaccination. The receptors originated from a human donor with glioblastoma.

CDR3 sequence: CASSFRGEKLFF. DNA of the CDR3: TGCGCCAGCAGCTTTAGGGGTGAAAAACTGTTTTTT. The chain employs TRBV5-1 and TRBJ1-4, with D perhaps TRBD1 (5 bases). The V gene's germline CDR1 is SGHRS and CDR2 YFSETQ. The CDR3 sequence is 12 residues long. Trimming took 2 bases from V and 7 from J, leaving 6 bases between them. The full variable domain, in which reference TRBV5-1 and TRBJ1-4 provide the parts outside the CDR3, is KAGVTQTPRYLIKTRGQQVTLSCSPISGHRSVSWYQQTPGQGLQFLFEYFSETQRNKGNFPGRFSGRQFSNSRSEMNVSTLELGDSALYLCASSFRGEKLFFGSGTQLSVL.

V usage is TRBV28 and J usage is TRBJ2-1, with D perhaps TRBD1 (5 bases). This CDR3 is 15 amino acids long. The germline V gene has CDR1 MDHEN and CDR2 SYDVKM. V lost 5 bases to trimming and J lost 8 bases, with 19 bases between them. The CDR3 reads CASSPPRVWGYEQFF. As DNA, the CDR3 is TGTGCCAGCAGTCCCCCCCGGGTGTGGGGCTATGAGCAGTTCTTC.

The V call is TRBV25-1, the J call TRBJ2-5; 8 bases map to TRBD1. This CDR3 has 15 residues. The V segment lost 3 bases and the J segment 1 base; nucleotides outside the gene matches: 4. From germline, CDR1 is MGHDK and CDR2 SYGVNS. In DNA form, the CDR3 reads TGTGCCAGCAGTGATACCGGGACAGGCCAAGAGACCCAGTACTTC. It specifies CASSDTGTGQETQYF.